Listed below are T cell receptor beta chains from one sample, sequenced in a study of blood T cells in healthy people across ages. Each CDR3 protein gets one entry after TCRdb re-called the 5' RACE reads with MiXCR. The table includes some 1,800,000 distinct CDR3 sequences, around 42% detected once. Source material: blood. The receptor set was obtained from a human donor in good health. CDR3s include the opening cysteine and the closing phenylalanine or tryptophan. The D gene is left open where the match is weak. A row's size may be missing; if present it is once, few, many or a size class.

clone size: .; J gene: TRBJ2-1; D gene: TRBD2; V gene: TRBV7-3; CDR3 DNA: TGTGCCAGCAGCCGGAGCGGGGGGGCCATGAATGAGCAGTTCTTC; CDR3 protein: CASSRSGGAMNEQFF
clone size: many; J gene: TRBJ2-1; D gene: TRBD2; V gene: TRBV2; CDR3 DNA: TGTGCCAGCAGCATCCCCGGGACTAGCGGGGGTGTGAATGAGCAGTTCTTC; CDR3 protein: CASSIPGTSGGVNEQFF
clone size: .; J gene: TRBJ2-3; D gene: TRBD1; V gene: TRBV28; CDR3 DNA: TGTGCCAGCAGCACCGGGACAGTCACGGGAGATACGCAGTATTTT; CDR3 protein: CASSTGTVTGDTQYF
clone size: .; J gene: TRBJ1-2; D gene: .; V gene: TRBV6-5; CDR3 DNA: TGTGCCAGCAGTTACTCCCAGACGGGCTATGGCTACACCTTC; CDR3 protein: CASSYSQTGYGYTF
clone size: .; J gene: TRBJ1-6; D gene: .; V gene: TRBV5-6; CDR3 DNA: TGTGCCAGCAGCTTGCCTCGGGCTTATAATTCACCCCTCCACTTT; CDR3 protein: CASSLPRAYNSPLHF
clone size: .; J gene: TRBJ2-2; D gene: .; V gene: TRBV7-8; CDR3 DNA: TGTGCCAGCAGCTTCCCGCGGGGGGAGCTGTTTTTT; CDR3 protein: CASSFPRGELFF
clone size: many; J gene: TRBJ2-7; D gene: .; V gene: TRBV5-1; CDR3 DNA: TGCGCCAGCAGCTTGGACAGGGTGAGCTCCTACGAGCAGTACTTC; CDR3 protein: CASSLDRVSSYEQYF
clone size: .; J gene: TRBJ2-5; D gene: .; V gene: TRBV6-2/TRBV6-3; CDR3 DNA: TGTGCCAGCAGAAGAAGGGGGGAGGAAGAGACCCAGTACTTC; CDR3 protein: CASRRRGEEETQYF
clone size: many; J gene: TRBJ2-4; D gene: .; V gene: TRBV29-1; CDR3 DNA: TGCAGCGTTGGACTCTTAGCCAAAAACATTCAGTACTTC; CDR3 protein: CSVGLLAKNIQYF
clone size: few; J gene: TRBJ1-2; D gene: TRBD1; V gene: TRBV7-2; CDR3 DNA: TGTGCCAGCAGCTTAGAGGGCAGGGGGCTAGGCTACACCTTC; CDR3 protein: CASSLEGRGLGYTF
clone size: .; J gene: TRBJ2-1; D gene: .; V gene: TRBV7-9; CDR3 DNA: TGTGCCGGCAGCTCCCACCACTACGGCGATGAGCAGTTCTTC; CDR3 protein: CAGSSHHYGDEQFF
clone size: .; J gene: TRBJ1-4; D gene: .; V gene: TRBV5-1; CDR3 DNA: TGCGCCAGCAGCTTTCGGAGCCTAGAAAAACTGTTTTTT; CDR3 protein: CASSFRSLEKLFF
clone size: few; J gene: TRBJ1-6; D gene: .; V gene: TRBV20-1; CDR3 DNA: TGCAGTGCTAGAGATTGGGACGGTCTGGTCGGACCCCTCCACTTT; CDR3 protein: CSARDWDGLVGPLHF
clone size: few; J gene: TRBJ1-2; D gene: .; V gene: TRBV2; CDR3 DNA: TGTGCCAGCACCGCGGGACTGAATGGCTACACTTTC; CDR3 protein: CASTAGLNGYTF
clone size: few; J gene: TRBJ1-1; D gene: .; V gene: TRBV7-9; CDR3 DNA: TGTGCCAGCGTTTGGGGGGATACTGAAGCTTTCTTT; CDR3 protein: CASVWGDTEAFF
clone size: .; J gene: TRBJ1-2; D gene: .; V gene: TRBV10-3; CDR3 DNA: TGTGCCAGTGAGGATTCATTGAACTATGGCTACACCTTC; CDR3 protein: CASEDSLNYGYTF
clone size: .; J gene: TRBJ2-1; D gene: TRBD1; V gene: TRBV12-5; CDR3 DNA: TGTGCTAGTGGTTTGGGCGGACAGGGGGAGCAGTTCTTC; CDR3 protein: CASGLGGQGEQFF
clone size: once; J gene: TRBJ1-1; D gene: .; V gene: TRBV5-1; CDR3 DNA: TGCGCCAGCAGCTTGGCGGGACGGGGCTGGGCTGAAGCTTTCTTT; CDR3 protein: CASSLAGRGWAEAFF
clone size: few; J gene: TRBJ1-2; D gene: TRBD1; V gene: TRBV5-4; CDR3 DNA: TGTGCCAGCAGCGCGGGGACAGGGGGCGGCTATGGCTACACCTTC; CDR3 protein: CASSAGTGGGYGYTF
clone size: once; J gene: TRBJ2-6; D gene: .; V gene: TRBV28; CDR3 DNA: TGTGCCAGCAGTTCCGAAACAGGAACCGAGGCCAACGTCCTGACTTTC; CDR3 protein: CASSSETGTEANVLTF
clone size: .; J gene: TRBJ2-1; D gene: .; V gene: TRBV20-1; CDR3 DNA: TGCAGTGCTAGCCCCGGGCACAGCAATGAGCAGTTCTTC; CDR3 protein: CSASPGHSNEQFF
clone size: once; J gene: TRBJ2-3; D gene: TRBD2; V gene: TRBV5-1; CDR3 DNA: TGCGCCAGCAGTGCCGTGGCGGGGGGGCAAGATGCGCAGTATTTT; CDR3 protein: CASSAVAGGQDAQYF
clone size: few; J gene: TRBJ2-7; D gene: .; V gene: TRBV13; CDR3 DNA: TGTGCCAGCAGCTTAGTTGGCGGGGTGAGTGCCTACGAGCAGTACTTC; CDR3 protein: CASSLVGGVSAYEQYF
clone size: .; J gene: TRBJ2-5; D gene: TRBD2; V gene: TRBV29-1; CDR3 DNA: TGCAGCGTTGCGCTTGCTAGCGGGGGCCCGGGAGAGACCCAGTACTTC; CDR3 protein: CSVALASGGPGETQYF
clone size: few; J gene: TRBJ2-5; D gene: .; V gene: TRBV7-2; CDR3 DNA: TGTGCCAGCAGCCCCGGGGGGCGTTGGGAGACCCAGTACTTC; CDR3 protein: CASSPGGRWETQYF
clone size: .; J gene: TRBJ2-6; D gene: .; V gene: TRBV2; CDR3 DNA: TGTGCCAGCAGTGCGCAGGCCTCTGGGGCCAACGTCCTGACTTTC; CDR3 protein: CASSAQASGANVLTF
clone size: few; J gene: TRBJ2-3; D gene: .; V gene: TRBV4-2; CDR3 DNA: TGTGCCAGCAGCCAAGATCCCACGGCAGATACGCAGTATTTT; CDR3 protein: CASSQDPTADTQYF
clone size: few; J gene: TRBJ2-7; D gene: .; V gene: TRBV18; CDR3 DNA: TGTGCCAGCTCACCTTCAGGGTTTCGAAATTACGAGCAGTACTTC; CDR3 protein: CASSPSGFRNYEQYF
clone size: few; J gene: TRBJ1-5; D gene: .; V gene: TRBV10-3; CDR3 DNA: TGTGCCATCGGGGCGAATAGCAATCAGCCCCAGCATTTT; CDR3 protein: CAIGANSNQPQHF
clone size: .; J gene: TRBJ1-1; D gene: TRBD1; V gene: TRBV28; CDR3 DNA: TGTGCCAGCAGTTTATCTGGGACAGGGAAGGACACTGAAGCTTTCTTT; CDR3 protein: CASSLSGTGKDTEAFF
clone size: .; J gene: TRBJ2-1; D gene: .; V gene: TRBV7-6; CDR3 DNA: TGTGCCAGCAGCCCGAAACTACCGGGACCTAGCCTCCACCTCTACAATGAGCAGTTCTTC; CDR3 protein: CASSPKLPGPSLHLYNEQFF
clone size: .; J gene: TRBJ1-5; D gene: .; V gene: TRBV6-1; CDR3 DNA: TGTGCCAGCAGTGAATGGGGGACGAGCAATCAGCCCCAGCATTTT; CDR3 protein: CASSEWGTSNQPQHF
clone size: .; J gene: TRBJ2-1; D gene: .; V gene: TRBV5-5; CDR3 DNA: TGTGCCAGCAGCTACGAATCGGGACATACTTTTGGGAATGAGCAGTTCTTC; CDR3 protein: CASSYESGHTFGNEQFF
clone size: .; J gene: TRBJ2-7; D gene: TRBD1; V gene: TRBV4-1; CDR3 DNA: TGCGCCAGCAGCCCGGCACTGGGGGACAGTATCTACGAGCAGTACTTC; CDR3 protein: CASSPALGDSIYEQYF
clone size: .; J gene: TRBJ2-5; D gene: .; V gene: TRBV10-3; CDR3 DNA: TGTGCCACCGGTAGGGGTGAAGAGACCCAGTACTTC; CDR3 protein: CATGRGEETQYF